The entry that follows covers one T cell receptor beta chain sequence. Its specificity is not known. These data come from a study of shared clonotypes between healthy human individuals. The donor cohort consisted entirely of Caucasian adults residing in Nashville, Tennessee. Overall study findings and caveats: Among the subsets, naive ones generally showed larger estimated richness than memory ones. Non-shared clonotypes had lower generation probabilities than those shared by all four donors.

Assay: immunoSEQ multiplex PCR; the TCRdb copy retains only in-frame clones and omits some. The table has about 1,500,000 clones, around 97% seen once; the top ten hold about 1.2%. Germline V lookup: CDR1 SSHAT, CDR2 FNYEAQ (reference sequence). The V and J ends lost 10 bases and 1 base, in that order; junction bases with no gene match: 9. The CDR3 has 16 residues. The TCR sequence derives from a man younger than 45 in good health. Specimen: naive CD4+ T cells sorted from blood. The subset here: CD45RA+ positively selected. The chain uses TRBV7-7 and TRBJ2-6; TRBD1 matches 8 bases. The CDR3: CAIMDREDSGANVLTF. The CDR3 DNA follows: TGTGCCATCATGGACAGGGAAGATTCTGGGGCCAACGTCCTGACTTTC.